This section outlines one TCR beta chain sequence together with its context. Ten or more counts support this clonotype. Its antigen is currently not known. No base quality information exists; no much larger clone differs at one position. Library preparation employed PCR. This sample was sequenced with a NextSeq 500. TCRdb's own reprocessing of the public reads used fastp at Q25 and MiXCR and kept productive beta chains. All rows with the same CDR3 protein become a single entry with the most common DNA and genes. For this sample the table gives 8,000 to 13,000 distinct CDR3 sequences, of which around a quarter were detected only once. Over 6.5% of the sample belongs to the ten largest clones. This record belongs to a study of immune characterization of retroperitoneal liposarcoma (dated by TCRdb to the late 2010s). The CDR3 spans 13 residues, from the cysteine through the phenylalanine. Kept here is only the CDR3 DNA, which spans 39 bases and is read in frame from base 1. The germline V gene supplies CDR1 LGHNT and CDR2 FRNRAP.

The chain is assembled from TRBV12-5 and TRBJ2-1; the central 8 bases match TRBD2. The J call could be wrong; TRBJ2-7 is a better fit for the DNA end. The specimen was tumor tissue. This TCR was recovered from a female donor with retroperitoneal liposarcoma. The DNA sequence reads TGTGCTAGTGGTTCGGGGGGGCCCCTCGAGCAGTACTTC. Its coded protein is CASGSGGPLEQYF.